The 10 T cell receptor beta chains presented below share a single source sample, sequenced in a study of blood T cell repertoires in COVID-19. Produced via immunoSEQ multiplex PCR; TCRdb's table is partial and in-frame only. The repertoire has tens of thousands of clones, about nine tenths of them found once; the top ten carry 22%. The sample taken for sequencing was peripheral blood. These receptors were taken from a woman of 80 years or more with COVID-19, enrolled during active disease.

The genes are TRBV11-2 and TRBJ2-5; 7 positions match TRBD1. J gave up 7 bases and V 5 bases, and 10 bases lay outside the gene matches. The CDR3 has 14 amino acids. Germline loops: CDR1 SGHAT, CDR2 FQNNGV. The CDR3 loop reads CASSANRGKTTQYF. CDR3 sequence (DNA): TGTGCCAGCAGCGCCAACAGGGGAAAGACGACCCAGTACTTC.

The rearrangement uses TRBV7-2 and TRBJ2-2, with D possibly being TRBD1 (5 bases). V gave up 5 bases and J gave up 2 bases, with 15 bases separating them. Germline CDR1 SGHTA, CDR2 FQGNSA. The CDR3 runs 16 residues. CDR3 protein: CASSAQDSSNTGELFF. CDR3 coding DNA: TGTGCCAGCAGCGCCCAAGACAGTTCTAACACCGGGGAGCTGTTTTTT.

The V call is TRBV6-5, the J call TRBJ1-5; D call uncertain. The CDR3 loop spans 13 amino acids. Trimming left V 7 bases short and J 7 bases short, with 14 bases between. Per germline, CDR1 MNHEY and CDR2 SVGAGI. CDR3 coding DNA: TGTGCCAGCACGGTCACGGGGAGGCAGCCCCAGCATTTT. Protein product: CASTVTGRQPQHF.

V usage is TRBV2 and J usage is TRBJ1-6; 9 nucleotides match TRBD1. Per the germline V gene, CDR1 is SNHLY and CDR2 is FYNNEI. The CDR3 spans 14 residues. V lost 6 bases to trimming and J lost 5 bases; unmatched junction nucleotides: 2. The CDR3 here is CASRRDRDNSPLHF. Written as DNA, the CDR3 is TGTGCCAGCAGACGGGACAGGGATAATTCACCCCTCCACTTT.

The chain links TRBV10-2 to TRBJ1-5; D is uncertain. The CDR3 has 14 amino acids. Between the trimmed V and J ends, which lost 0 bases and 9 bases, there was a span of 12 bases. Germline V CDR1 and CDR2: WSHSY, SAAADI. CDR3 protein: CASSESATSSPQHF. The DNA of the CDR3 is TGCGCCAGCAGTGAGTCGGCCACCTCTTCGCCCCAGCATTTT.

This sequence joins TRBV5-1 and TRBJ1-1; D ambiguous. With 2 bases removed from V and 0 bases from J, the gap between germline ends came to 11 bases. Germline V gene lookup returns CDR1 SGHRS and CDR2 YFSETQ. There are 15 residues in the CDR3. CDR3 DNA sequence: TGCGCCAGCAGCTTTAGAGGAGGGATGAACACTGAAGCTTTCTTT. It is translated as CASSFRGGMNTEAFF.

V gene TRBV7-9 combines with J gene TRBJ2-1; no clear D gene. Trimming pared 3 bases from V and 1 base from J, leaving 16 bases between. Germline lookup yields CDR1 SEHNR and CDR2 FQNEAQ (reference sequence). The CDR3 is 17 amino acids. CDR3 amino acids: CASSFLSGPASYNEQFF. CDR3 coding DNA: TGTGCCAGCAGCTTCCTGTCTGGCCCTGCATCCTACAATGAGCAGTTCTTC.

The count of this clone is one. The rearrangement links TRBV18 to TRBJ2-7; D remains unclear. Germline assignment: CDR1 KGHSH and CDR2 LQKENI. CDR3 length equals 12 residues. V was cut by 3 bases and J by 3 bases, with 6 bases left in between. CDR3 amino acids: CASSPRSYEQYF. CDR3 in DNA: TGTGCCAGCTCACCTCGGAGCTACGAGCAGTACTTC.

The chain has TRBV4-2 and TRBJ1-2; 7 bases fit TRBD1. With 3 bases clipped from V and 6 bases from J, the junction kept 13 bases outside the gene matches. The CDR3 is 16 amino acids. Germline V lookup: CDR1 LGHNA, CDR2 YNFKEQ. This chain's CDR3 is CASSHPQGTATDGYTF. Written as DNA, the CDR3 is TGTGCCAGCAGCCACCCCCAGGGGACAGCCACGGATGGCTACACCTTC.

V is TRBV9 and J is TRBJ2-4, with TRBD2 matching 9 bases. This CDR3 is 15 amino acids long. In germline, CDR1 is SGDLS, CDR2 YYNGEE. J lost 0 bases, V lost 4 bases, and 2 bases had no gene match. CDR3 in DNA: TGTGCCAGCAGCCCTAGCGGGGCAGCCAAAAACATTCAGTACTTC. Its translation is CASSPSGAAKNIQYF.